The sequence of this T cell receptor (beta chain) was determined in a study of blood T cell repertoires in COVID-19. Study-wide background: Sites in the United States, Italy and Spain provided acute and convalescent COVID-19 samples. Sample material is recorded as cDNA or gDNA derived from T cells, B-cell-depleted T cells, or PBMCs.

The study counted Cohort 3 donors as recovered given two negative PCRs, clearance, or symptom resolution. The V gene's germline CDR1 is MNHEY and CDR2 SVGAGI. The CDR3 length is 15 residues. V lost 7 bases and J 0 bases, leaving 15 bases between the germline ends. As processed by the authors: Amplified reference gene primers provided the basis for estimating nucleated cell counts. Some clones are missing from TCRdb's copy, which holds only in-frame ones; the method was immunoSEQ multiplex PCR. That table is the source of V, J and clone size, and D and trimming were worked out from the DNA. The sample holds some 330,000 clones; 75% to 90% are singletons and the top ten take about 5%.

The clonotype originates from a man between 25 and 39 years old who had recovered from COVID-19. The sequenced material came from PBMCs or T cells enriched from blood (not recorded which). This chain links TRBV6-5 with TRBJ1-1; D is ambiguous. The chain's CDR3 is CASTSPTNMNTEAFF. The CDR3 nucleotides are TGTGCCAGCACCTCACCGACAAACATGAACACTGAAGCTTTCTTT.